The clone carrying this T cell receptor beta chain was counted ten times or more. Its specificity is unknown. The V and J ends lost 5 bases and 4 bases, in that order; junction bases with no gene match: 10. This CDR3 contains 16 residues. The germline gives CDR1 MNHNS, CDR2 SASEGT. The data belong to a study of T cell repertoires in cytomegalovirus infection. Study background: TCR beta signatures that were public indicated CMV infection and matching HLA type. Study-wide findings and caveats: HLA-C-restricted, CMV-specific TCR beta clonotypes were dominant ex vivo.

A single record per CDR3 protein comes from TCRdb applying MiXCR to the reads. The sample comprises 310,000 or so distinct CDR3 sequences, around 9.6% of which are singletons, and over 2.5% rests with the top ten. The material sequenced was PBMCs. The rearrangement uses TRBV6-1 and TRBJ2-5; 10 bases align to TRBD1. The clonotype was recovered from a human donor in good health (CMV status not recorded). Some clones in this sample may be carry-over from other donors' samples. CDR3 protein: CASSNGPGQGRETQYF. CDR3 DNA: TGTGCCAGCAGTAACGGCCCGGGACAGGGGAGAGAGACCCAGTACTTC.